Sequencing of this T cell receptor (beta chain) was carried out in a study of blood T cell repertoires in COVID-19. This CDR3 comprises 14 residues. Germline assignment: CDR1 LGHDT and CDR2 YNNKEL (reference sequence). V was clipped by 6 bases and J by 4 bases; unmatched bases: 6. Those enrolled in Seattle joined during active infection and were followed longitudinally afterward. Clones were read by immunoSEQ multiplex PCR, and TCRdb kept only the in-frame ones, dropping some. The table lists 65,000 to 70,000 clones, about 86% of them singletons, with approximately 16% in the top ten. The genes are TRBV3-1 (or the pseudogene TRBV3-2) and TRBJ2-3; 8 bases align to TRBD2. The sequence derives from a man in his forties with COVID-19, enrolled during active disease. The specimen was peripheral blood. This CDR3 reads CASSTGGAPDTQYF. For the CDR3, the DNA is TGTGCCAGCAGTACGGGGGGGGCCCCAGATACGCAGTATTTT.